The 27 T cell receptor beta chains reported below all come from one sample, sequenced in a study of Ad26.COV2.S vaccination and SARS-CoV-2 variants. The treatment was: some 20 received Ad26.COV2.S at low or high dose, single or two shots; roughly five received placebo; per-sample allocation not given. Sampling was performed 63 days after the first vaccine or placebo injection. Here immunoSEQ multiplex PCR was the method, and the copy in TCRdb shows in-frame clones only, minus some. Of about 410,000 clones detected, around nine tenths appear once; the ten largest clones hold approximately 1.9%. The material was peripheral blood, obtained in a trial of Ad26.COV2.S vaccine versus placebo. The receptors originated from a person aged 18-65 years who received the Ad26.COV2.S COVID-19 vaccine or a placebo.

The chain couples TRBV28 to TRBJ1-5; TRBD1 agrees at 8 bases. The germline V gene has CDR1 MDHEN and CDR2 SYDVKM. The junction had 10 bases not matched to a gene; V was cut back by 6 bases and J by 9 bases. CDR3 length: 14 amino acids. CDR3 in amino acids: CASRVTGDDRPQHF. The CDR3 DNA reads TGTGCCAGCAGGGTGACAGGGGATGATCGGCCCCAGCATTTT.

The chain combines TRBV6-6 with TRBJ1-3; TRBD1 aligns across 7 bases. This CDR3 has 16 residues. Germline loops: CDR1 MNHNY, CDR2 SVGAGI (reference sequence). V was clipped by 2 bases and J by 0 bases; unmatched bases: 4. The CDR3 sequence is CASSYGDSYSGNTIYF. The CDR3 DNA is TGTGCCAGCAGTTACGGGGACAGCTACTCTGGAAACACCATATATTTT.

V usage is TRBV29-1 and J usage is TRBJ1-1; D perhaps matches TRBD1 (5 bases). Trimming cost V 7 bases and J 5 bases, with 14 bases left between them. In germline, CDR1 is SQVTM, CDR2 ANQGSEA. The CDR3 has 12 residues. In DNA form, the CDR3 reads TGCAGCGGATCCAACTGGGGGACTGAAGCTTTCTTT. This encodes CSGSNWGTEAFF.

The genes are TRBV7-2 and TRBJ2-3; 12 bases agree with TRBD2. The junction had 10 bases not matched to a gene; V was cut back by 4 bases and J by 8 bases. Germline CDR1 and CDR2: SGHTA and FQGNSA. This CDR3 has 16 residues. The CDR3 DNA follows: TGTGCCAGCAGCTCGTGGACTAGCGGGAAGGAGAGTACGCAGTATTTT. Translated: CASSSWTSGKESTQYF.

This chain joins TRBV7-9 and TRBJ1-5; D is uncertain. With 1 base removed from V and 0 bases from J, the gap between germline ends came to 7 bases. Germline loops: CDR1 SEHNR, CDR2 FQNEAQ (reference sequence). The CDR3 covers 15 residues. The DNA for the CDR3 is TGTGCCAGCAGCTTAGGGCCGGATAGCAATCAGCCCCAGCATTTT. Its protein product is CASSLGPDSNQPQHF.

DNA of the CDR3: TGTGCCAGCAAGGCAGGCCCCTCGAACACTGAAGCTTTCTTT. It codes for CASKAGPSNTEAFF. The V and J genes are TRBV11-3 and TRBJ1-1; D gene uncertain. The germline V gene encodes CDR1 SGHNT and CDR2 YENEEA. The CDR3 spans 14 residues. Trimming took off 7 bases at V and 1 base at J, with 13 bases between the two ends. Supplemented by reference TRBV11-3 and TRBJ1-1, the full variable domain reads EAGVVQSPRYKIIEKKQPVAFWCNPISGHNTLYWYLQNLGQGPELLIRYENEEAVDDSQLPKDRFSAERLKGVDSTLKIQPAELGDSAVYLCASKAGPSNTEAFFGQGTRLTVV.

V usage is TRBV5-1 and J usage is TRBJ2-7; D assignment may be TRBD1 or TRBD2 (6 bases each). The V gene's germline CDR1 is SGHRS and CDR2 YFSETQ. The CDR3 covers 13 residues. The ends were cut back, 6 bases at V and 7 bases at J, with 17 bases in the middle. The CDR3 coding sequence is TGCGCCAGCACCCCTGGGGGGCCGGGGGAGCAGTACTTC. As protein: CASTPGGPGEQYF.

This chain links TRBV3-1 (or the pseudogene TRBV3-2) with TRBJ1-2; D remains ambiguous. Germline V CDR1 and CDR2: LGHDT, YNNKEL (reference sequence). The CDR3 has 16 amino acids. V was shortened by 0 bases and J by 1 base, with 12 bases between the two germline ends. The CDR3 DNA reads TGTGCCAGCAGCCAAGAGGGAGCGGGCGTTAACTATGGCTACACCTTC. This sequence encodes CASSQEGAGVNYGYTF.

This clone was seen more than once but under ten times. The genes are TRBV5-1 and TRBJ2-7; D is possibly TRBD2 (5 bases). From germline, CDR1 is SGHRS and CDR2 YFSETQ. The V gene lost 4 bases and the J gene lost 7 bases, with 15 bases spanning the gap. The CDR3 loop spans 13 amino acids. CDR3 nucleotides: TGCGCCAGCAGCGCGGGTTTCCCGTTAGAGCAGTACTTC. This codes for CASSAGFPLEQYF.

This chain connects TRBV28 to TRBJ2-7; D remains unclear. The V gene's germline CDR1 is MDHEN and CDR2 SYDVKM. The CDR3 covers 13 residues. Deletions cut 7 bases from V and 3 bases from J, with 13 bases between. CDR3 DNA: TGTGCCAGCAAAGGGTCACTACACTACGAGCAGTACTTC. It is translated as CASKGSLHYEQYF.

The V and J genes are TRBV6-5 and TRBJ2-1; 9 nucleotides line up with TRBD2. The V segment lost 4 bases and the J segment 6 bases; nucleotides outside the gene matches: 7. The CDR3 spans 15 residues. The V gene's germline CDR1 is MNHEY and CDR2 SVGAGI. DNA for the CDR3: TGTGCCAGCAGTTCACCAGCGGGGGGTTTCAATGAGCAGTTCTTC. Its protein is CASSSPAGGFNEQFF.

The chain has TRBV14 and TRBJ2-4; D is unclear. The V gene's germline CDR1 is SGHDN and CDR2 FVKESK. V lost 0 bases to trimming and J lost 12 bases, with 9 bases between them. The CDR3 sequence is 12 residues long. CDR3 residues: CASSQDRVSQYF. The CDR3 DNA reads as TGTGCCAGCAGCCAAGATAGAGTGTCTCAGTACTTC.

The chain joins TRBV11-3 to TRBJ2-2; D is unclear. Deletions cut 5 bases from V and 7 bases from J, with 17 bases between. Germline values: CDR1 SGHNT, CDR2 YENEEA. The CDR3 extends over 15 amino acids. This CDR3 reads CASSRNAMGIGELFF. For the CDR3, the DNA is TGTGCCAGCAGCCGGAACGCGATGGGGATCGGGGAGCTGTTTTTT. The whole variable domain, filled in from reference TRBV11-3 and TRBJ2-2, reads EAGVVQSPRYKIIEKKQPVAFWCNPISGHNTLYWYLQNLGQGPELLIRYENEEAVDDSQLPKDRFSAERLKGVDSTLKIQPAELGDSAVYLCASSRNAMGIGELFFGEGSRLTVL.

The chain links TRBV7-9 to TRBJ2-3; D is unclear. CDR1 is SEHNR, CDR2 FQNEAQ, per germline (reference sequence). CDR3 size: 17 residues. The V gene lost 4 bases and the J gene lost 6 bases, with 23 bases spanning the gap. CDR3 loop: CASSSLYRVPSKDTQYF. The CDR3 DNA is TGTGCCAGCAGCTCTCTATACCGGGTTCCCTCGAAGGATACGCAGTATTTT. Variable domain in full (rest from reference TRBV7-9 and TRBJ2-3): DTGVSQNPRHKITKRGQNVTFRCDPISEHNRLYWYRQTLGQGPEFLTYFQNEAQLEKSRLLSDRFSAERPKGSFSTLEIQRTEQGDSAMYLCASSSLYRVPSKDTQYFGPGTRLTVL.

The chain couples TRBV28 to TRBJ1-5; the match to TRBD1 covers 7 bases. V gave up 7 bases and J gave up 9 bases; unmatched junction bases: 18. The CDR3 extends over 16 amino acids. Germline lookup yields CDR1 MDHEN and CDR2 SYDVKM. Here the CDR3 reads CASTPRGARGKRPQHF. CDR3 sequence (DNA): TGTGCCAGCACCCCCCGAGGGGCCAGGGGGAAGAGGCCCCAGCATTTT.

This clone was seen once. The chain links TRBV6-5 to TRBJ2-1, with a tentative D call TRBD2 (6 bases). The CDR3 is made up of 12 amino acids. Germline V CDR1 and CDR2: MNHEY, SVGAGI. Between the trimmed V and J ends, which lost 6 bases and 9 bases, there was a span of 12 bases. This chain's CDR3 is CASRGLGGEQFF. For the CDR3, the DNA is TGTGCCAGCAGAGGGTTGGGGGGTGAGCAGTTCTTC.

The chain employs TRBV6-1 and TRBJ1-2, with D tentatively TRBD1 (5 bases). Trimming shortened V by 3 bases and J by 4 bases, and 12 bases separated the two germline ends. The V gene's germline CDR1 is MNHNS and CDR2 SASEGT. There are 14 residues in the CDR3. This chain's CDR3 is CASSERSGGYGYTF. The DNA of the CDR3 is TGTGCCAGCAGTGAGCGTTCCGGGGGCTATGGCTACACCTTC.

This clone was observed once. The rearrangement links TRBV30 to TRBJ2-3; tentative D call: TRBD2 (5 bases). CDR3 length equals 11 residues. Germline CDR1 GTSNPN, CDR2 SVGIG (reference sequence). The V and J ends lost 5 bases and 5 bases respectively, with 8 bases between them. The CDR3 loop reads CAWRTEDTQYF. CDR3 sequence (DNA): TGTGCCTGGCGGACTGAAGATACGCAGTATTTT.

V is TRBV5-6 and J is TRBJ2-2, with 7 bases lining up with TRBD1. Germline-derived CDR1 and CDR2 are SGHDT and YYEEEE. The CDR3 is 14 amino acids. V shed 4 bases and J 2 bases; nucleotides not matched to a gene: 2. The CDR3 loop is CASSRQGNTGELFF. In nucleotides, the CDR3 is TGTGCCAGCAGCCGACAGGGTAACACCGGGGAGCTGTTTTTT.

V gene TRBV18 combines with J gene TRBJ1-4; possible D gene TRBD1, 6 bases. Looked up from germline, CDR1 is KGHSH and CDR2 is LQKENI. The germline V and J ends were trimmed by 2 bases and 2 bases, with 9 bases remaining between them. This CDR3 is built from 15 residues. The CDR3 DNA is TGTGCCAGCTCACCATCTGGACAGACTAATGAAAAACTGTTTTTT. Protein: CASSPSGQTNEKLFF. Filled out from reference TRBV18 and TRBJ1-4, the complete variable domain reads NAGVMQNPRHLVRRRGQEARLRCSPMKGHSHVYWYRQLPEEGLKFMVYLQKENIIDESGMPKERFSAEFPKEGPSILRIQQVVRGDSAAYFCASSPSGQTNEKLFFGSGTQLSVL.

The DNA of the CDR3 is TGCGCCAGCAGCTTGGCGAGCGGGAGGGATGAGCAGTTCTTC. It is translated as CASSLASGRDEQFF. The chain carries TRBV5-1 and TRBJ2-1; 10 bases align to TRBD2. Germline CDR1 reads SGHRS; CDR2 reads YFSETQ. The CDR3 has 14 residues. V gave up 0 bases and J gave up 8 bases; unmatched junction bases: 2.

The chain joins TRBV5-1 to TRBJ1-1, with 8 bases aligning to TRBD1. Looked up from germline, CDR1 is SGHRS and CDR2 is YFSETQ. Trimming removed 3 bases from V and 7 bases from J; junction bases left unmatched: 8. The CDR3 covers 14 residues. The CDR3 region has the DNA TGCGCCAGCAGCTCCGGGACAGGACGCAGTGAAGCTTTCTTT. The encoded protein is CASSSGTGRSEAFF.

This chain uses TRBV27 with TRBJ1-5; D is unresolved. V lost 2 bases to trimming and J lost 1 base, with 6 bases between them. The CDR3 covers 14 residues. Germline CDR1 reads MNHEY; CDR2 reads SMNVEV (reference sequence). CDR3 loop: CASSLHGSNQPQHF. CDR3 nucleotides: TGTGCCAGCAGTTTACACGGAAGCAATCAGCCCCAGCATTTT.

The chain couples TRBV5-4 to TRBJ2-5, with TRBD2 identical over 8 bases. V trimming: 0 bases; J trimming: 6 bases; junction bases outside the gene matches: 4. Germline CDR1 reads SGHNT; CDR2 reads YYREEE (reference sequence). This CDR3 contains 14 residues. The CDR3 sequence: CASSLVGTSQTQYF. The CDR3 DNA is TGTGCCAGCAGCTTGGTTGGGACTAGTCAGACCCAGTACTTC.

The chain recombines TRBV5-1 with TRBJ2-1; D is possibly TRBD1 or TRBD2 (5 bases each). Germline V gene lookup returns CDR1 SGHRS and CDR2 YFSETQ. The V end lost 2 bases, the J end lost 5 bases, and 14 bases lay between the germline ends. The CDR3 consists of 15 residues. This chain's CDR3 is CASSFRGSTNNEQFF. The CDR3 DNA follows: TGCGCCAGCAGCTTCCGGGGCTCAACTAACAATGAGCAGTTCTTC.

The gene calls are TRBV28 and TRBJ2-5; D remains ambiguous. This CDR3 contains 12 residues. Germline CDR1 is MDHEN and CDR2 is SYDVKM. V shed 5 bases and J shed 5 bases, with 9 bases lying between them. CDR3 nucleotides: TGTGCCAGCAGTCCCTCATCGGAGACCCAGTACTTC. Translated, it gives CASSPSSETQYF.

The chain is built from TRBV5-8 and TRBJ1-5; D is perhaps TRBD1 (5 bases). The CDR3 is made up of 15 amino acids. V lost 4 bases and J 5 bases, leaving 16 bases between the germline ends. Germline CDR1 SGHTS, CDR2 YDEGEE. The CDR3 DNA reads TGTGCCAGCAGCCGAGAGGGCAGGGAGGATCAGCCCCAGCATTTT. This codes for CASSREGREDQPQHF.